Listed below are T cell receptor beta chains from one sample, sequenced in a study of yellow fever vaccine responses in identical twins. MiXCR, run by TCRdb on the RT-PCR reads, gives a single entry per CDR3 protein. The table records 750 to 1,000 distinct CDR3 sequences, about 80% of them present only once. The input for sequencing was T cells from blood (PBMCs), unsorted or a sorted subset (not recorded which), taken before or after yellow fever vaccination (not recorded which). These receptors were collected from a female donor who received the yellow fever vaccine. Each CDR3 is given without its conserved first and last residue. The D gene is left open where the match is weak. Not all rows give a size; the values are once, few, many and, for expanded clones, a class.

V	length	D	J	size	CDR3
TRBV11-1	14	NA	TRBJ2-1	NA	ASSLDWGETYNEQF
TRBV11-1	14	TRBD2	TRBJ2-7	NA	ASSLVGGLAPYEQY
TRBV5-2	12	NA	TRBJ1-5	NA	ASNAGFSNQPQH
TRBV29-1	10	NA	TRBJ1-2	NA	SVEGRKYGYT
TRBV4-3	14	NA	TRBJ1-4	once	ASSQNVGAGVEKLF
TRBV19	11	NA	TRBJ1-5	NA	ASSTLSNQPQH
TRBV29-1	11	NA	TRBJ1-1	NA	SVGGGQNTEAF
TRBV13	12	NA	TRBJ2-4	NA	ASSLGSDENIQY
TRBV12-3/TRBV12-4	12	TRBD1	TRBJ1-2	NA	ASSSGQGADGYT
TRBV7-9	10	NA	TRBJ1-1	once	ASSITGTEAF
TRBV7-9	12	TRBD2	TRBJ2-3	NA	ASSAQLAGDTQY
TRBV11-2	11	NA	TRBJ2-5	once	ASSLWRQETQY
TRBV10-3	10	TRBD1	TRBJ1-2	NA	AISEGDSGYT
TRBV30	11	TRBD1	TRBJ1-1	NA	AWSVTGDTEAF
TRBV12-1	12	NA	TRBJ2-3	NA	ASRSSGSTDTQY
TRBV7-7	11	NA	TRBJ2-1	NA	ASSTVQGDEQF
TRBV3-1	15	TRBD2	TRBJ2-3	NA	ASSPGDGGRAIDTQY
TRBV20-1	12	NA	TRBJ2-3	NA	SAEEGFGLGTQY
TRBV20-1	13	NA	TRBJ1-5	NA	SARDLLGYGQPQH
TRBV14	12	NA	TRBJ2-1	NA	ASSGVAFSNEQF
TRBV9	12	TRBD1	TRBJ1-5	NA	ASSVQGGNQPQH
TRBV24-1	11	NA	TRBJ2-3	NA	ATSDADYRTQY
TRBV7-3	12	TRBD1	TRBJ2-7	NA	ASSSETGKDEQY
TRBV13	15	NA	TRBJ1-1	NA	ASRIRGGASPTLEAF
TRBV7-8	12	NA	TRBJ2-5	NA	ASSQLASQETQY
TRBV4-3	12	NA	TRBJ2-1	NA	ASSQDGPHNEQF
TRBV4-2	10	NA	TRBJ2-1	NA	ASSQRDNEQF
TRBV7-9	14	NA	TRBJ2-5	NA	ASSPRRGGADEAQY
TRBV11-3	12	NA	TRBJ2-7	NA	ASSSQGFAYEQY
TRBV5-6	13	NA	TRBJ2-1	NA	ASSQRGGRNNEQF
TRBV15	15	NA	TRBJ2-3	NA	ATSRGRGTSSTDTQY
TRBV5-5	13	NA	TRBJ2-3	NA	ASSQPGQTDHTQY
TRBV4-1	14	TRBD2	TRBJ2-1	NA	ASSQTSGLARNEQF
TRBV29-1	13	TRBD1	TRBJ1-4	NA	SVEDQAGGDEKLF
TRBV4-1	13	NA	TRBJ2-3	NA	ASSFPGADRDTQY
TRBV6-1	12	NA	TRBJ1-2	once	ASRVGQSDYGYT
TRBV27	11	NA	TRBJ2-7	NA	ASRVASSYEQY
TRBV28	10	NA	TRBJ2-4	NA	ASSPTTNIQY
TRBV11-2	15	NA	TRBJ2-1	NA	ASSLGGTELSLGEQF
TRBV7-1	13	NA	TRBJ2-2	NA	ASSSGNLSPGELF
TRBV29-1	11	NA	TRBJ2-4	NA	SVLKGSKNIQY
TRBV12-3/TRBV12-4	9	NA	TRBJ2-1	NA	ASRWGNEQF